Described below is a single T cell receptor beta chain sequence and its context. What it binds is unknown. This entry comes from a study of cytomegalovirus exposure and HLA in healthy donors. From germline, CDR1 is MDHEN and CDR2 SYDVKM. CDR3 length: 13 amino acids. Between the trimmed V and J ends, which lost 9 bases and 0 bases, there was a span of 11 bases. The donors were members of the validation cohort, which comprised around 110 subjects and was separate from the first cohort of 666 subjects. The table came from immunoSEQ multiplex PCR; TCRdb's copy has only in-frame clones and leaves some out. The data contain about 150,000 clones, around 84% of them seen just once; the ten biggest clones take up roughly 2.1%. The study, taken as a whole, reports: Cytomegalovirus-associated TCR beta chains were listed, numbering under 200. Accounts indicate the classifier identified cytomegalovirus status with strong specificity and sensitivity. The dataset shows that most TCR sequences were rare, while some public TCRs occurred in many donors.

The TCR originated in a human donor in good health. The J gene is TRBJ1-2, the V gene TRBV28; possible D gene TRBD1, 6 bases. Sample: PBMCs. The CDR3 loop is CASRTAPNYGYTF. As DNA, the CDR3 is TGTGCCAGTCGGACAGCCCCTAACTATGGCTACACCTTC.